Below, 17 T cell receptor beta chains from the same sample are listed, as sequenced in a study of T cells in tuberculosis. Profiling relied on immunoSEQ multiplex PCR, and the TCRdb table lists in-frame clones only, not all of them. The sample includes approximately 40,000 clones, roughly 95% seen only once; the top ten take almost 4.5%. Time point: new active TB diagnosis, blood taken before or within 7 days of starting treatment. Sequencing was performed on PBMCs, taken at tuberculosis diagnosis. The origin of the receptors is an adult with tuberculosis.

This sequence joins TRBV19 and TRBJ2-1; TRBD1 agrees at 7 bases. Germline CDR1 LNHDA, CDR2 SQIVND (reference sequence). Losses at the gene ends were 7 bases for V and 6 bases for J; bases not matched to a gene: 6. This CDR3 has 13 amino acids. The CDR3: CASIPGQSNEQFF. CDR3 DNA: TGTGCCAGTATACCGGGACAGTCCAATGAGCAGTTCTTC.

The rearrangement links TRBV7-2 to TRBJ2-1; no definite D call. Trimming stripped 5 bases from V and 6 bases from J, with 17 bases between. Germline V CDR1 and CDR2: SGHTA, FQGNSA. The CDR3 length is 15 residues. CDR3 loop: CASSLRGEFRNEQFF. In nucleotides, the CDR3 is TGTGCCAGCAGCCTTCGCGGAGAGTTTCGCAATGAGCAGTTCTTC.

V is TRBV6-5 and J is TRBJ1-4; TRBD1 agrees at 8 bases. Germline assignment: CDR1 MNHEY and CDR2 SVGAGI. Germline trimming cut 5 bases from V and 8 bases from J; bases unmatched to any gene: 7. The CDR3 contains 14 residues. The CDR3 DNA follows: TGTGCCAGCAGTGAAACAGGGGGAGGGGAAAAACTGTTTTTT. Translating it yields CASSETGGGEKLFF.

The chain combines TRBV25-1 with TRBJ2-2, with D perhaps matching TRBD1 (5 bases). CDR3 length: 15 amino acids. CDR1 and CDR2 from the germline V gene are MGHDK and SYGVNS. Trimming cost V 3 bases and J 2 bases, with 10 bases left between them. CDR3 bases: TGTGCCAGCAGTGATGGCAGGGTAAACACCGGGGAGCTGTTTTTT. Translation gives CASSDGRVNTGELFF.

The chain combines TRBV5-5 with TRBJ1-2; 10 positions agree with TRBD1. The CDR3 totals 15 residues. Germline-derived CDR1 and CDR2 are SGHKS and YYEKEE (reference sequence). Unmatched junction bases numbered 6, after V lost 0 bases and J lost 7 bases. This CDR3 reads CASSLVTGGAGGYTF. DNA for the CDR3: TGTGCCAGCAGCTTGGTGACAGGGGGCGCGGGTGGCTACACCTTC.

CDR3 sequence reads: CASSEGTGASPLHF. In DNA form, the CDR3 reads TGTGCCAGCAGTGAAGGGACAGGGGCTTCACCCCTCCACTTT. The rearrangement joins TRBV6-5 to TRBJ1-6; 10 bases line up with TRBD1. J gave up 9 bases and V 5 bases, and 4 bases lay outside the gene matches. CDR3 length: 14 amino acids. Per the germline V gene, CDR1 is MNHEY and CDR2 is SVGAGI.

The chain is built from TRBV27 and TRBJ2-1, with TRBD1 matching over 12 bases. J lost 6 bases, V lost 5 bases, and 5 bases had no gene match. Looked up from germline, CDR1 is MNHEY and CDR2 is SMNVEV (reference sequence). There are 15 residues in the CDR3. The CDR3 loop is CASSHGTGGINEQFF. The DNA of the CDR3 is TGTGCCAGCAGTCACGGGACAGGGGGCATCAATGAGCAGTTCTTC.

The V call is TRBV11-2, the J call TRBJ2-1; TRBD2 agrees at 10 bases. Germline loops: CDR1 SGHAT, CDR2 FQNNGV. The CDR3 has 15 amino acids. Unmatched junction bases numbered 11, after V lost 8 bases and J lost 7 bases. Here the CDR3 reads CASGNERGGQNEQFF. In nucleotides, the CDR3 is TGTGCCAGCGGGAATGAGCGGGGGGGCCAAAATGAGCAGTTCTTC.

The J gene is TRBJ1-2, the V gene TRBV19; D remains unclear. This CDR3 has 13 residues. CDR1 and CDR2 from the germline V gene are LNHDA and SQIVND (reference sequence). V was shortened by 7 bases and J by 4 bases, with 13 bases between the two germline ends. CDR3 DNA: TGTGCCAGTACGAGGCTCGGAATCTATGGCTACACCTTC. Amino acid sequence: CASTRLGIYGYTF.

CDR3 DNA: TGTGCCAGCAGTTCTCCCAGGGGTTCACCCCTCCACTTT. This translates into CASSSPRGSPLHF. The chain has TRBV25-1 and TRBJ1-6; maybe TRBD1 (6 bases). Trimming pared 5 bases from V and 9 bases from J, leaving 11 bases between. There are 13 residues in the CDR3. Germline values: CDR1 MGHDK, CDR2 SYGVNS.

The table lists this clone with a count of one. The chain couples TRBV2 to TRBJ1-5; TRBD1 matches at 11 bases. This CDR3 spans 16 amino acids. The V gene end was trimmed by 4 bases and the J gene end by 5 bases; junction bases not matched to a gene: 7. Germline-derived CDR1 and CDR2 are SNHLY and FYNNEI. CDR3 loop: CASSGGQGDRHQPQHF. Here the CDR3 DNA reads TGTGCCAGCAGTGGGGGACAGGGGGATAGGCATCAGCCCCAGCATTTT.

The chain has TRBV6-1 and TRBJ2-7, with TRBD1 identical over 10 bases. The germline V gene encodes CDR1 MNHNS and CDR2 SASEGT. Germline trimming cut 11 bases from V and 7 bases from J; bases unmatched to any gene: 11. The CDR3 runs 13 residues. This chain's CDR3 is CAGNSGQGREQYF. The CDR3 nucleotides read TGTGCCGGAAATTCGGGACAGGGGCGAGAGCAGTACTTC.

CDR3 coding DNA: TGTGCCAGCGCCCAGGAACGGCCTAACAAAAAGCACGGGGAGCTGTTTTTT. It yields the protein CASAQERPNKKHGELFF. The rearrangement links TRBV7-2 to TRBJ2-2; unclear D gene. Germline V gene lookup returns CDR1 SGHTA and CDR2 FQGNSA. V lost 8 bases and J 7 bases, leaving 26 bases between the germline ends. This CDR3 region has 17 residues.

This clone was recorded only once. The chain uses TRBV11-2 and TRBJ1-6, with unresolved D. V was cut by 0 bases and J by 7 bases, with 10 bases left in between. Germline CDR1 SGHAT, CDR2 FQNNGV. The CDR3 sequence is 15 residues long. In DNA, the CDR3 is TGTGCCAGCAGCTTAGAGAGGGTATGGAATTCACCCCTCCACTTT. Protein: CASSLERVWNSPLHF. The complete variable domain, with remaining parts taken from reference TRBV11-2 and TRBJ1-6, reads EAGVAQSPRYKIIEKRQSVAFWCNPISGHATLYWYQQILGQGPKLLIQFQNNGVVDDSQLPKDRFSAERLKGVDSTLKIQPAKLEDSAVYLCASSLERVWNSPLHFGNGTRLTVT.

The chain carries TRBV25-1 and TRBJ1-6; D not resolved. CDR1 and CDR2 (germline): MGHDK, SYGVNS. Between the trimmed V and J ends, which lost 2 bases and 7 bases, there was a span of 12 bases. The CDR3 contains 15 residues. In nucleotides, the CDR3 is TGTGCCAGCAGTGAAAGGCAGGCCGTAAATTCACCCCTCCACTTT. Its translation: CASSERQAVNSPLHF.

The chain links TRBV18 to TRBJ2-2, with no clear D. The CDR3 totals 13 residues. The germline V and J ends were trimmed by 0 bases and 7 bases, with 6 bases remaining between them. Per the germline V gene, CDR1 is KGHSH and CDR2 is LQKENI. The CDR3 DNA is TGTGCCAGCTCACCACCCCCGAGCGGGGAGCTGTTTTTT. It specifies CASSPPPSGELFF.

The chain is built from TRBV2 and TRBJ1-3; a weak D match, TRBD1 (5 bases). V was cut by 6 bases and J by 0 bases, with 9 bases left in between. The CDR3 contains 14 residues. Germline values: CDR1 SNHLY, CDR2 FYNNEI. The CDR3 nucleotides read TGTGCCAGCAGACAGGACCTCTCTGGAAACACCATATATTTT. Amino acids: CASRQDLSGNTIYF.